What follows are 14 T cell receptor beta chains derived from one specimen sequenced in a study of T cells in Graves' hyperthyroidism and ophthalmopathy (dated by TCRdb to between 2018 and 2021). The method was multiplex PCR. Sequenced on an Illumina HiSeq 2000. TCR beta CDR3 regions were amplified from RNA transcripts. The first round of RT-PCR for the TCR CDR3 was performed with the HTBI primer set and the Qiagen OneStep RT-PCR kit. In TCRdb, the public reads were trimmed at Q25 with fastp and aligned with MiXCR, with productive beta chains retained. When rows share a CDR3 protein, they turn into one entry using the most common DNA and genes. In this sample the table shows around 620,000 distinct CDR3 sequences, 46% of which occur a single time. The ten largest make up around 19% of the sample. The specimen sequenced was peripheral blood or thyroid tissue (not recorded which). The receptors originated from an adult woman with Graves' disease, either hyperthyroidism or ophthalmopathy (not recorded which).

The CDR3 bases are TGTGCCTGGAGCGGGACTAGCGGGAGGGCCGTGAGTGAGCAGTACTTC. This translates into CAWSGTSGRAVSEQYF. This sequence joins TRBV30 and TRBJ2-7; 16 bases match TRBD2. The CDR3 is made up of 16 amino acids. V shed 3 bases, J shed 7 bases, and the junction held 9 bases outside the gene matches. Per germline, CDR1 GTSNPN and CDR2 SVGIG (reference sequence). The full variable domain, rest sourced from reference TRBV30 and TRBJ2-7, is SQTIHQWPATLVQPVGSPLSLECTVEGTSNPNLYWYRQAAGRGLQLLFYSVGIGQISSEVPQNLSASRPQDRQFILSSKKLLLSDSGFYLCAWSGTSGRAVSEQYFGPGTRLTVT.

Details on this clonotype: Since no conserved phenylalanine or tryptophan closes the CDR3, a read error is the likely cause. The limits of the CDR3 on the DNA are not certain, so only TCRdb's listed CDR3 is given. The V and J genes are TRBV7-2 and TRBJ1-1; the DNA was not compared with TRBD1, the D call given in the table. 12 amino acids form the CDR3, both terminal residues included. Germline lookup yields CDR1 SGHTA and CDR2 FQGNSA. CDR3 loop: CASSQQGALGYY.

This clonotype showed up just a few times. V is TRBV7-9 and J is TRBJ2-7; D unresolved. Germline assignment: CDR1 SEHNR and CDR2 FQNEAQ (reference sequence). V lost 1 base, J lost 4 bases, and 11 bases lay in between. The length of the CDR3 is 14 residues. DNA of the CDR3: TGTGCCAGCAGCTTAGGAGAGTCCCCATACGAGCAGTACTTC. Translation: CASSLGESPYEQYF.

This clonotype was found many times. The chain recombines TRBV5-1 with TRBJ2-7, with D perhaps TRBD2 (5 bases). From germline, CDR1 is SGHRS and CDR2 YFSETQ. The ends were cut back, 0 bases at V and 0 bases at J, with 7 bases in the middle. The CDR3 extends over 14 amino acids. DNA for the CDR3: TGCGCCAGCAGCTTGGAGGGAGTCTCCTACGAGCAGTACTTC. It translates to CASSLEGVSYEQYF. The whole variable domain, filled in from reference TRBV5-1 and TRBJ2-7, reads KAGVTQTPRYLIKTRGQQVTLSCSPISGHRSVSWYQQTPGQGLQFLFEYFSETQRNKGNFPGRFSGRQFSNSRSEMNVSTLELGDSALYLCASSLEGVSYEQYFGPGTRLTVT.

A single count supports this clonotype. The chain combines TRBV29-1 with TRBJ1-5, with D perhaps TRBD1 (5 bases). The CDR3 totals 13 residues. Germline V CDR1 and CDR2: SQVTM, ANQGSEA. V was shortened by 4 bases and J by 4 bases, with 11 bases between the two germline ends. Here the CDR3 reads CSVATEINQPQHF. In DNA, the CDR3 is TGCAGCGTTGCGACAGAGATAAATCAGCCCCAGCATTTT.

In this sample, this clonotype turned up many times. V usage is TRBV7-2 and J usage is TRBJ2-2, with TRBD2 matching 7 bases. Germline V gene data show CDR1 as SGHTA and CDR2 as FQGNSA. V shed 5 bases and J 2 bases; nucleotides not matched to a gene: 8. CDR3 length: 16 residues. In DNA, the CDR3 is TGTGCCAGCAGCCCCCCTAGCGGAGGCAACACCGGGGAGCTGTTTTTT. Protein product: CASSPPSGGNTGELFF. Full variable domain (remainder filled in from reference TRBV7-2 and TRBJ2-2): GAGVSQSPSNKVTEKGKDVELRCDPISGHTALYWYRQSLGQGLEFLIYFQGNSAPDKSGLPSDRFSAERTGGSVSTLTIQRTQQEDSAVYLCASSPPSGGNTGELFFGEGSRLTVL.

The table lists this clonotype with many counts. The V gene is TRBV4-1, the J gene TRBJ1-6, with 7 bases fitting TRBD1. The length of the CDR3 is 14 residues. J gave up 10 bases and V 1 base, and 4 bases lay outside the gene matches. Germline values: CDR1 MGHRA, CDR2 YSYEKL. CDR3 nucleotide sequence: TGCGCCAGCAGCCAAGCACAGGGGTGGTCACCCCTCCACTTT. It encodes CASSQAQGWSPLHF.

There are many counts of this clonotype. The chain combines TRBV29-1 with TRBJ1-5; 12 bases agree with TRBD1. Trimming cost V 6 bases and J 6 bases; bases outside gene matches: 3. This CDR3 region has 13 residues. The germline CDR1 and CDR2 sequences are SQVTM and ANQGSEA. The CDR3 region has the DNA TGCAGCGTACCGGGACAGGGGGCTCAGCCCCAGCATTTT. Its translation is CSVPGQGAQPQHF.

This clonotype was seen repeatedly, ten times or more. The chain is built from TRBV4-1 and TRBJ1-1; D is unresolved. V was shortened by 10 bases and J by 12 bases, with 21 bases between the two germline ends. The CDR3 has 12 amino acids. Germline CDR1 is MGHRA and CDR2 is YSYEKL. The CDR3 loop reads CATETPQRITFF. In DNA, the CDR3 is TGCGCCACCGAAACACCGCAGAGAATCACTTTCTTT.

Note on this clonotype: The junction departs from the called germline gene at one end, perhaps through a read error. The chain joins TRBV10-3 to TRBJ2-1; no clear D. Germline CDR1 reads ENHRY; CDR2 reads SYGVKD. CDR3 length equals 13 residues. The CDR3 region has the DNA TGCGCCATCAGTGAGTCAAGCATTCGCGAGCAGTTCTTC. Its protein product is CAISESSIREQFF.

The chain recombines TRBV7-9 with TRBJ1-2; TRBD1 aligns across 9 bases. Germline V CDR1 and CDR2: SEHNR, FQNEAQ (reference sequence). The CDR3 is made up of 13 amino acids. Trimming at V came to 5 bases and at J to 12 bases, leaving 10 bases not matched to a gene. CDR3 protein: CASSPRDRAGNTF. CDR3 bases: TGTGCCAGCAGCCCGAGGGACAGGGCTGGAAACACCTTC.

This clonotype was counted between two and nine times. The V call is TRBV27, the J call TRBJ1-5, with a possible D match to TRBD1 (5 bases). Germline loops: CDR1 MNHEY, CDR2 SMNVEV (reference sequence). This CDR3 contains 14 residues. V was cut by 7 bases and J by 3 bases, with 13 bases left in between. In DNA, the CDR3 is TGTGCCAGCAAGGCGGGGGATACCAATCAGCCCCAGCATTTT. This translates into CASKAGDTNQPQHF.

The table lists this clonotype with many counts. This chain connects TRBV6-5 to TRBJ1-5; 9 bases agree with TRBD1. J gave up 4 bases and V 3 bases, and 4 bases lay outside the gene matches. The CDR3 extends over 15 amino acids. CDR1 and CDR2 from the germline V gene are MNHEY and SVGAGI. The CDR3 bases are TGTGCCAGCAGTTATAACAGGGGGCATAATCAGCCCCAGCATTTT. It yields the protein CASSYNRGHNQPQHF.

The rearrangement joins TRBV24-1 to TRBJ2-2; 13 bases line up with TRBD2. This CDR3 spans 16 amino acids. V dropped 11 bases and J dropped 8; count of bases not matched to a gene: 13. Germline V gene data show CDR1 as KGHDR and CDR2 as SFDVKD. CDR3 region: CASSRRTSGSKGELFF. In nucleotides, the CDR3 is TGTGCCAGCAGCCGAAGGACTAGCGGGAGTAAGGGGGAGCTGTTTTTT.